This T cell receptor beta chain was found in a study of T cell responses to AZD1222 COVID-19 vaccine. Study findings and constraints: After the peak T cell response, and only then, were repertoires sampled. Regions left unmutated in variants are reportedly the target of nearly half of spike-specific TCRs. Donors were mostly white British, more females; clonal diversity possibly underestimated.

Using immunoSEQ multiplex PCR, the repertoire was profiled, and TCRdb retains in-frame clones only, with some absent. The sample has about 120,000 clones; more than 65% are singletons. Of note for this clone: Its antigen is as yet unknown.

The germline gives CDR1 ENHRY, CDR2 SYGVKD. The length of the CDR3 is 13 residues. Unmatched junction bases numbered 8, after V lost 10 bases and J lost 4 bases. The sample was peripheral blood, taken on day 0 of AZD1222 vaccination. This clonotype originated in an adult in good health. The V gene is TRBV10-3, the J gene TRBJ2-5, with 8 positions matching TRBD1. In nucleotides, the CDR3 is TGTGCCACGACAGGGGTCGAGACAGAGACCCAGTACTTC. Translated: CATTGVETETQYF.